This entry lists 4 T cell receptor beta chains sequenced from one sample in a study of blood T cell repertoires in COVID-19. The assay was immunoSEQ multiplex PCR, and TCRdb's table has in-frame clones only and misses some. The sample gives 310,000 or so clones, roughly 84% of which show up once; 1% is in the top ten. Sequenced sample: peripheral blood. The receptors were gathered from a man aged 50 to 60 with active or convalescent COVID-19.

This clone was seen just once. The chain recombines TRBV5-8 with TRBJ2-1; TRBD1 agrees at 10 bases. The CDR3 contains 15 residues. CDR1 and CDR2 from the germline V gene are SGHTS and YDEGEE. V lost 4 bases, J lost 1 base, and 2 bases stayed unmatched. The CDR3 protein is CASSRQGASYNEQFF. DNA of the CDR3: TGTGCCAGCAGCAGACAGGGGGCTTCCTACAATGAGCAGTTCTTC. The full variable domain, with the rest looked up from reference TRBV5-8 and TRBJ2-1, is EAGVTQSPTHLIKTRGQQATLRCSPISGHTSVYWYQQALGLGLQFLLWYDEGEERNRGNFPPRFSGRQFPNYSSELNVNALELEDSALYLCASSRQGASYNEQFFGPGTRLTVL.

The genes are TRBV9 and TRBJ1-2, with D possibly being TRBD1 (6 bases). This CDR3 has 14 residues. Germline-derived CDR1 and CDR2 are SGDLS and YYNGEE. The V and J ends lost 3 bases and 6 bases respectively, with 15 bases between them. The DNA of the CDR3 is TGTGCCAGCAGCGCGACACAGGGTCTAGATGGCTACACCTTC. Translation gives CASSATQGLDGYTF.

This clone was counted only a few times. CDR3 residues: CASSRDLGPNEQFF. CDR3 nucleotides: TGTGCCAGCAGCCGGGACTTGGGGCCCAATGAGCAGTTCTTC. The chain employs TRBV6-5 and TRBJ2-1, with D tentatively TRBD2 (6 bases). CDR1 and CDR2 from the germline V gene are MNHEY and SVGAGI. This CDR3 contains 14 residues. Trimming left V 6 bases short and J 6 bases short, with 15 bases between.

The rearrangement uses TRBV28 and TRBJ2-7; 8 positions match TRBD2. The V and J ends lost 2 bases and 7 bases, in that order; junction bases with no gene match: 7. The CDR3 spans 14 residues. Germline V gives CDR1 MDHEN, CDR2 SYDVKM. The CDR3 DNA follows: TGTGCCAGCAGTTTAGACGGGGGGGCCCGAGAGCAGTACTTC. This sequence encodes CASSLDGGAREQYF.